This is a list of T cell receptor beta chains from one sample in a study of CD4+ T cells in melanoma. Repertoires were generated with immunoSEQ multiplex PCR, while TCRdb's copy carries only in-frame clones and drops some. The sample has thousands of clones, 55% to 75% seen once. The sample comprised cells from a culture (not recorded whether cultured in vitro). The receptors originated from a human donor with melanoma. Each CDR3 is given with its conserved first and last residue. The D gene is left open where the match is weak. Rows give clone size only sometimes, using once, few, many, or a class for an expanded clone.

size: .; J: TRBJ2-1; D: TRBD2; V: TRBV5-4; length: 14; DNA: TGTGCCGCCGCCGGCGGGGGGACGAACAATGAGCAGTTCTTC; CDR3: CAAAGGGTNNEQFF
size: few; J: TRBJ1-1; D: .; V: TRBV11-2; length: 12; DNA: TGTGCCAGCAGCTTAGAGGAGGGGCGTTCTTTCTTT; CDR3: CASSLEEGRSFF
size: once; J: TRBJ1-1; D: .; V: TRBV19; length: 17; DNA: TGTGCCAGTAGTATCTGGACGGTGGGCAGCAGGAACACTGAAGCTTTCTTT; CDR3: CASSIWTVGSRNTEAFF
size: hyperexpanded; J: TRBJ2-5; D: TRBD1; V: TRBV5-1; length: 14; DNA: TGCGCCAGCAGCCGGGGACAGGGACAAGAGACCCAGTACTTC; CDR3: CASSRGQGQETQYF
size: .; J: TRBJ2-6; D: .; V: TRBV28; length: 16; DNA: TGTGCCAGCAGTTCCCCGGGCAGGGCTGGGGCCAACGTCCTGACTTTC; CDR3: CASSSPGRAGANVLTF
size: once; J: TRBJ2-1; D: TRBD1; V: TRBV5-4; length: 17; DNA: TGTGCCAGCAGCTTGGAAGCGTGGGGGACAGGGCACAATGAGCAGTTCTTC; CDR3: CASSLEAWGTGHNEQFF
size: .; J: TRBJ1-6; D: .; V: TRBV7-9; length: 17; DNA: TGTGCCAGCAGCTCCCTTATGAGGGCAGGGTTGAATTCACCCCTCCACTTT; CDR3: CASSSLMRAGLNSPLHF
size: medium-sized; J: TRBJ2-3; D: TRBD2; V: TRBV18; length: 14; DNA: TGTGCCAGCTCACCAGGGAGGGGCACAGATACGCAGTATTTT; CDR3: CASSPGRGTDTQYF
size: .; J: TRBJ1-5; D: TRBD1; V: TRBV15; length: 15; DNA: TGTGCCACCAGCGCCCCGGGACAGAACAATCAGCCCCAGCATTTT; CDR3: CATSAPGQNNQPQHF
size: medium-sized; J: TRBJ1-2; D: .; V: TRBV5-6; length: 14; DNA: TGTGCCAGCAGCTTGGGGGGGGCTCCTCATGGCTACACCTTC; CDR3: CASSLGGAPHGYTF
size: once; J: TRBJ2-3; D: .; V: TRBV10-3; length: 12; DNA: TGTGCCATCAGTGACCCGCCGGGTACGCAGTATTTT; CDR3: CAISDPPGTQYF
size: .; J: TRBJ2-7; D: TRBD1; V: TRBV18; length: 14; DNA: TGTGCCAGCTCACTCCGGGCAGGGGGCCGCGAGCAGTACTTC; CDR3: CASSLRAGGREQYF
size: .; J: TRBJ1-6; D: .; V: TRBV7-2; length: 14; DNA: TGTGCCAGCAGCCCGTGGGGGGCCGATTCACCCCTCCACTTT; CDR3: CASSPWGADSPLHF
size: .; J: TRBJ2-5; D: TRBD1; V: TRBV6-2/TRBV6-3; length: 16; DNA: TGTGCCAGCAGCACCGCGGACAGGGACAATCAAGAGACCCAGTACTTC; CDR3: CASSTADRDNQETQYF
size: few; J: TRBJ2-1; D: .; V: TRBV5-1; length: 12; DNA: TGCGCCAGCAGCTTAGACTGGAATGAGCAGTTCTTC; CDR3: CASSLDWNEQFF
size: .; J: TRBJ1-6; D: TRBD1; V: TRBV4-3; length: 17; DNA: TGCGCCAGCAGCCAAGCTTTCTCCGGGACAGGTTTCTCACCCCTCCACTTT; CDR3: CASSQAFSGTGFSPLHF
size: few; J: TRBJ2-1; D: .; V: TRBV6-4; length: 15; DNA: TGTGCCAGCAGCGCCGAGGGGGGTTTGAACAATGAGCAGTTCTTC; CDR3: CASSAEGGLNNEQFF
size: .; J: TRBJ2-1; D: TRBD1; V: TRBV29-1; length: 14; DNA: TGCAGCGTTGCTACGGACAGGGGGGTTGATGAGCAGTTCTTC; CDR3: CSVATDRGVDEQFF
size: .; J: TRBJ2-3; D: .; V: TRBV7-2; length: 13; DNA: TGTGCCAGCAGCTTAATACTCACAGATACGCAGTATTTT; CDR3: CASSLILTDTQYF
size: .; J: TRBJ1-5; D: TRBD1; V: TRBV7-8; length: 15; DNA: TGTGCCAGCAGTCCGGACAGGGTCGGAAATCAGCCCCAGCATTTT; CDR3: CASSPDRVGNQPQHF
size: .; J: TRBJ2-5; D: .; V: TRBV5-1; length: 16; DNA: TGCGCCAGCAGCACCAGGACCCTTAGCGGCCAAGAGACCCAGTACTTC; CDR3: CASSTRTLSGQETQYF
size: .; J: TRBJ2-7; D: .; V: TRBV5-1; length: 14; DNA: TGCGCCAGCAGCTCCGGGACCCTCTCCTACGAGCAGTACTTC; CDR3: CASSSGTLSYEQYF
size: few; J: TRBJ2-7; D: .; V: TRBV5-1; length: 14; DNA: TGCGCCAGCAGCGAGGGGACACTCTCCTACGAGCAGTACTTC; CDR3: CASSEGTLSYEQYF
size: .; J: TRBJ2-1; D: TRBD2; V: TRBV9; length: 16; DNA: TGTGCCAGCAGCGTATATGGACTAGCGGGGGGAAATGAGCAGTTCTTC; CDR3: CASSVYGLAGGNEQFF
size: medium-sized; J: TRBJ1-2; D: .; V: TRBV28; length: 16; DNA: TGTGCCAGCAGGAAACTCATAGGGGAACAAAACTATGGCTACACCTTC; CDR3: CASRKLIGEQNYGYTF
size: .; J: TRBJ1-2; D: .; V: TRBV7-9; length: 13; DNA: TGTGCCAGCAGCTCTCCCGGACAGTATGGCTACACCTTC; CDR3: CASSSPGQYGYTF
size: .; J: TRBJ2-5; D: .; V: TRBV20-1; length: 11; DNA: TGCAGTGCTATCTGGCGGGAGACCCAGTACTTC; CDR3: CSAIWRETQYF
size: .; J: TRBJ2-2; D: TRBD2; V: TRBV5-1; length: 16; DNA: TGCGCCAGCAGCTTGGACGGGGGGGAGAACACCGGGGAGCTGTTTTTT; CDR3: CASSLDGGENTGELFF
size: medium-sized; J: TRBJ1-2; D: .; V: TRBV12-3/TRBV12-4; length: 13; DNA: TGTGCCAGCAGTCCGACACGCCACTATGGCTACACCTTC; CDR3: CASSPTRHYGYTF
size: .; J: TRBJ1-2; D: .; V: TRBV5-1; length: 12; DNA: TGCGCCAGCAGCCCGACACTGGGGGGCTACACCTTC; CDR3: CASSPTLGGYTF
size: .; J: TRBJ1-6; D: .; V: TRBV6-5; length: 15; DNA: TGTGCCAGCAGTTACGGAGAGGGTAGCTATTCACCCCTCCACTTT; CDR3: CASSYGEGSYSPLHF
size: .; J: TRBJ2-1; D: TRBD1; V: TRBV5-1; length: 15; DNA: TGCGCCAGCAGTTCCGGGACAGGGTTTTACAATGAGCAGTTCTTC; CDR3: CASSSGTGFYNEQFF
size: .; J: TRBJ1-2; D: TRBD1; V: TRBV5-6; length: 13; DNA: TGTGCCAGCAGCCCCGACAGGGTAGGCGGCTACACCTTC; CDR3: CASSPDRVGGYTF
size: .; J: TRBJ2-5; D: .; V: TRBV15; length: 14; DNA: TGTGCCACCAGCAGTGGACAGTCCTGGGAGACCCAGTACTTC; CDR3: CATSSGQSWETQYF
size: .; J: TRBJ1-1; D: .; V: TRBV10-1; length: 15; DNA: TGCGCCACCCCCCCCGGAGGGGTCCAGAACACTGAAGCTTTCTTT; CDR3: CATPPGGVQNTEAFF
size: large; J: TRBJ1-6; D: .; V: TRBV27; length: 13; DNA: TGTGCCAGCACCCCTTCGCTGGATTCACCCCTCCACTTT; CDR3: CASTPSLDSPLHF
size: few; J: TRBJ1-2; D: .; V: TRBV15; length: 14; DNA: TGTGCCACCAGCAGAGATACGGCTGGGGGAGGCTACACCTTC; CDR3: CATSRDTAGGGYTF
size: .; J: TRBJ1-5; D: .; V: TRBV27; length: 12; DNA: TGTGCCAGCAGCTTTTCCAATCAGCCCCAGCATTTT; CDR3: CASSFSNQPQHF